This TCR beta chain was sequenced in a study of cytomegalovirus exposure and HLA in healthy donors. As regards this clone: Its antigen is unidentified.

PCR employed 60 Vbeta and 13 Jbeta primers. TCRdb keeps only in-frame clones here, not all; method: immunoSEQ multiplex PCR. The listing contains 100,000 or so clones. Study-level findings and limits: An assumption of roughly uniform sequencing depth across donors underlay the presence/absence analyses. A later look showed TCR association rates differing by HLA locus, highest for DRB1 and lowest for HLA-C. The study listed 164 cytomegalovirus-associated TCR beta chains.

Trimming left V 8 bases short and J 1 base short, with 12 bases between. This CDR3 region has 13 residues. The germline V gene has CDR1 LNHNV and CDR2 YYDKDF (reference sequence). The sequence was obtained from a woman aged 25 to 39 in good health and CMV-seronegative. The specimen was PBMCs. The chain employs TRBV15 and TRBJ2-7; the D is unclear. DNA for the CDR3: TGTGCCACCGGAGTAGCATCGTCCTACGAGCAGTACTTC. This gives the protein CATGVASSYEQYF.